Listed below are T cell receptor beta chains from one sample, sequenced in a study of PD-1 blockade in classical Hodgkin lymphoma. Generated by immunoSEQ multiplex PCR, the TCRdb table keeps only in-frame clones and is missing some. The table lists tens of thousands of clones, roughly three quarters of them singletons. The sequences come from peripheral blood mononuclear cells (PBMCs), collected before the fourth cycle of nivolumab. The receptor source for this set is a human donor with classical Hodgkin lymphoma. CDR3s include the opening cysteine and the closing phenylalanine or tryptophan. D genes are given only for firm matches. Not every row has a clone size; where given, it reads once, few, many or a size class.

j_gene | v_gene | abundance | d_gene | CDR3nt | CDR3aa
TRBJ2-5 | TRBV19 | - | TRBD2 | TGTGCCAGTAGTATAGGAAGGGAGGGTGGAGAGACCCAGTACTTC | CASSIGREGGETQYF
TRBJ1-2 | TRBV7-8 | - | TRBD1 | TGTGCCAGCAGCCTTCGACAGGGCTTCTATGGCTACACCTTC | CASSLRQGFYGYTF
TRBJ1-5 | TRBV7-8 | - | - | TGTGCCAGCAGCCCGGACGGGGATCAGCCCCAGCATTTT | CASSPDGDQPQHF
TRBJ2-3 | TRBV5-4 | - | - | TGTGCCAGCAGCTTGTGGAGCACAGATACGCAGTATTTT | CASSLWSTDTQYF
TRBJ2-1 | TRBV4-2 | - | TRBD2 | TGTGCCAGCAGCCAAGAAGGAGGAGCGGGAGGCCAGGCGGGTGAGCAGTTCTTC | CASSQEGGAGGQAGEQFF
TRBJ2-4 | TRBV5-1 | - | TRBD2 | TGCGCCAGCAGCTTGGGACTAGCGGGAGAAACGGACATTCAGTACTTC | CASSLGLAGETDIQYF
TRBJ1-4 | TRBV5-1 | - | - | TGCGCCAGCAGCGCCCTGGGCGCAACTAATGAAAAACTGTTTTTT | CASSALGATNEKLFF
TRBJ2-5 | TRBV6-6 | - | - | TGTGCCAGCAGTTACTCCCGAGAGACCCAGTACTTC | CASSYSRETQYF
TRBJ1-1 | TRBV12-5 | once | TRBD1 | TGTGCTAGTGCCGGGACAGGGAACACTGAAGCTTTCTTT | CASAGTGNTEAFF
TRBJ2-5 | TRBV19 | - | - | TGTGCCAGTAGTGGGACCTCTTGGTTGGGACAAGAGACCCAGTACTTC | CASSGTSWLGQETQYF
TRBJ1-4 | TRBV7-9 | few | - | TGTGCCAGCACGCCGGGGGATAATGAAAAACTGTTTTTT | CASTPGDNEKLFF
TRBJ1-5 | TRBV6-1 | - | - | TGTGCCAGCAGTGAATATGGGAGTTATAGCAATCAGCCCCAGCATTTT | CASSEYGSYSNQPQHF
TRBJ2-1 | TRBV11-2 | few | - | TGTGCCAGCAGCTTAGGTAGAGACAATGAGCAGTTCTTC | CASSLGRDNEQFF